The clone carrying this T cell receptor beta chain was recorded a few times. The table came from immunoSEQ multiplex PCR; TCRdb's copy has only in-frame clones and leaves some out. This table has 150,000 to 200,000 clones, 82% appearing once. This sample was taken from a study of blood T cell repertoires in COVID-19. From germline, CDR1 is LNHNV and CDR2 YYDKDF (reference sequence). Trimming left V 5 bases short and J 5 bases short, with 15 bases between. CDR3 length: 14 amino acids. Individuals aged roughly 18 to 95 years were recruited from approximately 22 US areas. The sequenced sample consisted of PBMCs or T cells enriched from blood (not recorded which). V is TRBV15 and J is TRBJ2-5, with D uncertain. This receptor was obtained from a woman aged 60 to 75 with acute COVID-19. The CDR3 loop is CATSYQRSRETQYF. The CDR3 coding sequence is TGTGCCACCAGCTACCAAAGGTCTAGGGAGACCCAGTACTTC.